Each of the 29 T cell receptor beta chains below was sequenced from the same sample in a study of cytomegalovirus exposure and HLA in healthy donors. 13 Jbeta primers and 60 Vbeta primers were used for the PCR. Profiling relied on immunoSEQ multiplex PCR, and the TCRdb table lists in-frame clones only, not all of them. The sample consists of roughly 160,000 clones, roughly 79% of them appearing once. The sequencing input was PBMCs. The receptor source for this set is a man aged 45-60 years in good health and CMV-seropositive.

The chain links TRBV5-6 to TRBJ2-3, with TRBD2 matching over 8 bases. CDR1 SGHDT and CDR2 YYEEEE come from the germline V gene. After removal of 7 bases from V and 2 bases from J, the junction contained 6 bases not matched to a gene. The CDR3 extends over 14 amino acids. The CDR3 DNA reads as TGTGCCAGCGGCGGGGGGCTTTACACAGATACGCAGTATTTT. Translated, it gives CASGGGLYTDTQYF.

The chain recombines TRBV5-6 with TRBJ1-1; 9 positions agree with TRBD1. This CDR3 contains 16 residues. Germline CDR1 and CDR2: SGHDT and YYEEEE. The trim removed 4 bases at V and 0 bases at J, leaving 7 bases unmatched. CDR3 protein: CASSPTRDRVNTEAFF. CDR3 DNA: TGTGCCAGCAGCCCGACCCGGGACAGGGTGAACACTGAAGCTTTCTTT. Full variable domain (missing parts from reference TRBV5-6 and TRBJ1-1): DAGVTQSPTHLIKTRGQQVTLRCSPKSGHDTVSWYQQALGQGPQFIFQYYEEEERQRGNFPDRFSGHQFPNYSSELNVNALLLGDSALYLCASSPTRDRVNTEAFFGQGTRLTVV.

The rearrangement links TRBV21-1 to TRBJ2-7; the table's D gene call, TRBD2, was not cross checked with the DNA. TRBV21-1 constitutes a pseudogene. This CDR3 region has 17 residues. CDR3 residues: CASSKKLRDSAYTEQYV. DNA for the CDR3: TGTGCCAGCAGCAAAAAACTCCGGGACTCAGCGTATACCGAGCAGTACGTC.

The V and J genes are TRBV5-6 and TRBJ1-1; no clear D gene. V shed 0 bases and J shed 0 bases, with 6 bases lying between them. The length of the CDR3 is 14 residues. Germline V lookup: CDR1 SGHDT, CDR2 YYEEEE. The DNA of the CDR3 is TGTGCCAGCAGCTTGGGAGGGCTGAACACTGAAGCTTTCTTT. It codes for CASSLGGLNTEAFF.

The chain employs TRBV5-1 and TRBJ2-5; 7 bases align to TRBD1. CDR3 size: 16 residues. J was trimmed by 5 bases and V by 3 bases; bases with no gene match: 13. Germline CDR1 reads SGHRS; CDR2 reads YFSETQ. This chain's CDR3 is CASSSNSGQMGETQYF. In nucleotides, the CDR3 is TGCGCCAGCAGCTCCAATTCGGGACAGATGGGGGAGACCCAGTACTTC.

The chain recombines TRBV28 with TRBJ1-5; no firm D call. V was pared by 5 bases and J by 0 bases, with 11 bases between. CDR3 length: 15 residues. The V gene's germline CDR1 is MDHEN and CDR2 SYDVKM. The CDR3 bases are TGTGCCAGCAGTCCCGTAGATTATAGCAATCAGCCCCAGCATTTT. Its translation is CASSPVDYSNQPQHF.

The rearrangement joins TRBV7-9 to TRBJ2-7, with 7 nucleotides matching TRBD1. There are 13 residues in the CDR3. Germline CDR1 is SEHNR and CDR2 is FQNEAQ (reference sequence). The V segment lost 3 bases and the J segment 3 bases; nucleotides outside the gene matches: 2. CDR3 residues: CASSFGQVYEQYF. Here the CDR3 DNA reads TGTGCCAGCAGCTTTGGACAGGTCTACGAGCAGTACTTC.

The chain employs TRBV6-1 and TRBJ1-1; 9 bases map to TRBD1. Germline CDR1 reads MNHNS; CDR2 reads SASEGT. This CDR3 region has 15 residues. The junction had 5 bases not matched to a gene; V was cut back by 2 bases and J by 4 bases. As DNA, the CDR3 is TGTGCCAGCAGTGAATTGGGACAGGGTGGCACTGAAGCTTTCTTT. Residues: CASSELGQGGTEAFF.

The genes are TRBV5-1 and TRBJ1-3; D perhaps matches TRBD1 (6 bases). Trimming removed 0 bases at V and 0 bases at J, with 7 bases between. The CDR3 runs to 15 residues. Per germline, CDR1 SGHRS and CDR2 YFSETQ. The CDR3 region is CASSLEDSSGNTIYF. The CDR3 DNA reads as TGCGCCAGCAGCTTGGAGGACAGCTCTGGAAACACCATATATTTT.

The chain combines TRBV4-2 with TRBJ2-2, with 8 bases fitting TRBD2. V shed 0 bases and J 5 bases; nucleotides not matched to a gene: 8. The V gene's germline CDR1 is LGHNA and CDR2 YNFKEQ. The CDR3 loop spans 17 amino acids. The CDR3 region is CASSQESPGGLTGELFF. In DNA form, the CDR3 reads TGTGCCAGCAGCCAAGAATCCCCGGGGGGGCTAACCGGGGAGCTGTTTTTT.

Here the CDR3 reads CASTPSENTGELFF. Here the CDR3 DNA reads TGTGCCAGCACCCCTAGTGAGAACACCGGGGAGCTGTTTTTT. The chain couples TRBV5-4 to TRBJ2-2; no reliable D call. Germline lookup yields CDR1 SGHNT and CDR2 YYREEE (reference sequence). The V end was cut by 6 bases, the J end by 1 base, with 10 bases between. CDR3 length: 14 residues.

The chain combines TRBV18 with TRBJ2-5; 8 positions match TRBD1. Losses at the gene ends were 3 bases for V and 6 bases for J; bases not matched to a gene: 9. The germline V gene encodes CDR1 KGHSH and CDR2 LQKENI. CDR3 size: 15 residues. In nucleotides, the CDR3 is TGTGCCAGCTCACCCGAGGACAGGGCCGCCCAGACCCAGTACTTC. This sequence encodes CASSPEDRAAQTQYF.

V is TRBV7-9 and J is TRBJ2-4, with D possibly matching TRBD1 (5 bases). The CDR3 runs 14 residues. The germline V and J ends were trimmed by 5 bases and 5 bases, with 13 bases remaining between them. CDR1 SEHNR and CDR2 FQNEAQ come from the germline V gene (reference sequence). The chain's CDR3 is CASSLQGTENIQYF. DNA for the CDR3: TGTGCCAGCAGCCTCCAGGGTACCGAAAACATTCAGTACTTC.

This clone was observed a handful of times. CDR3 amino acids: CASSEAGPYEKLFF. The CDR3 DNA sequence: TGTGCCAGCAGTGAAGCGGGGCCATATGAAAAACTGTTTTTT. V gene TRBV6-1 combines with J gene TRBJ1-4; a weak D match, TRBD1 (5 bases). V gave up 0 bases and J gave up 6 bases, with 8 bases separating them. CDR1 MNHNS and CDR2 SASEGT come from the germline V gene. This CDR3 is 14 amino acids long.

The chain couples TRBV7-6 to TRBJ1-2; 9 positions agree with TRBD1. The CDR3 extends over 17 amino acids. J gave up 0 bases and V 1 base, and 6 bases lay outside the gene matches. Germline V gene lookup returns CDR1 SGHVS and CDR2 FNYEAQ. In DNA form, the CDR3 reads TGTGCCAGCAGCTTAGTAAGAGGGGACAGGGCTAACTATGGCTACACCTTC. It is translated as CASSLVRGDRANYGYTF.

The CDR3 coding sequence is TGTGCCAGCAGTTACCGAGACAGGGGGTATGGCTACACCTTC. Translated: CASSYRDRGYGYTF. V usage is TRBV6-5 and J usage is TRBJ1-2, with 9 bases lining up with TRBD1. Germline V gene lookup returns CDR1 MNHEY and CDR2 SVGAGI. J was trimmed by 5 bases and V by 2 bases; bases with no gene match: 3. CDR3 length: 14 residues.

The CDR3 is CASSGQGGTEAFF. The DNA of the CDR3 is TGTGCCAGCAGTGGACAGGGAGGCACTGAAGCTTTCTTT. The chain uses TRBV2 and TRBJ1-1; 7 bases match TRBD1. Germline V gene lookup returns CDR1 SNHLY and CDR2 FYNNEI. This CDR3 has 13 amino acids. The V gene end was trimmed by 4 bases and the J gene end by 4 bases; junction bases not matched to a gene: 3. Full variable domain (rest looked up from reference TRBV2 and TRBJ1-1): EPEVTQTPSHQVTQMGQEVILRCVPISNHLYFYWYRQILGQKVEFLVSFYNNEISEKSEIFDDQFSVERPDGSNFTLKIRSTKLEDSAMYFCASSGQGGTEAFFGQGTRLTVV.

The CDR3, as DNA: TGTGCCAGCAGCACCCAAAGTACTTTCTCTGAAGCTTTCTTT. Amino acid sequence: CASSTQSTFSEAFF. The chain has TRBV13 and TRBJ1-1, with no clear D. Germline V CDR1 and CDR2: PRHDT, FYEKMQ (reference sequence). This CDR3 is built from 14 residues. The ends were cut back, 5 bases at V and 6 bases at J, with 16 bases in the middle.

This clone has only one observation. The CDR3 protein is CASSLQGDQPQHF. Here the CDR3 DNA reads TGTGCCAGCAGCTTACAGGGGGATCAGCCCCAGCATTTT. The chain is built from TRBV5-5 and TRBJ1-5; 8 nucleotides match TRBD1. The CDR3 runs to 13 residues. With 2 bases clipped from V and 5 bases from J, the junction kept 0 bases outside the gene matches. The germline V gene has CDR1 SGHKS and CDR2 YYEKEE (reference sequence). The full variable domain, rest sourced from reference TRBV5-5 and TRBJ1-5, is DAGVTQSPTHLIKTRGQQVTLRCSPISGHKSVSWYQQVLGQGPQFIFQYYEKEERGRGNFPDRFSARQFPNYSSELNVNALLLGDSALYLCASSLQGDQPQHFGDGTRLSIL.

This chain uses TRBV19 with TRBJ1-6; D uncertain. The CDR3 spans 15 residues. The V end was cut by 5 bases, the J end by 3 bases, with 11 bases between. Germline CDR1 reads LNHDA; CDR2 reads SQIVND (reference sequence). The CDR3 DNA is TGTGCCAGTAGTCCGAATCGGGGCTATAATTCACCCCTCCACTTT. Amino acid sequence: CASSPNRGYNSPLHF.

The V call is TRBV19, the J call TRBJ2-1, with TRBD2 matching over 11 bases. V was pared by 4 bases and J by 6 bases, with 5 bases of the junction left unmatched. Germline V gene sequence: CDR1 LNHDA, CDR2 SQIVND (reference sequence). The CDR3 is 15 residues long. Here the CDR3 DNA reads TGTGCCAGTAGTAATATAGCGGGGGGGGGCAATGAGCAGTTCTTC. This sequence encodes CASSNIAGGGNEQFF.

The CDR3 nucleotides are TGCGCCAGCAGCCCTTCTTTGACAGGCGGCCACGAGCAGTACTTC. This translates into CASSPSLTGGHEQYF. The chain uses TRBV4-3 and TRBJ2-7, with TRBD1 as a possible D gene (6 bases). The germline V gene encodes CDR1 LGHNA and CDR2 YSLEER. The CDR3 spans 15 residues. The V gene lost 4 bases and the J gene lost 5 bases, with 18 bases spanning the gap.

Regarding this clone: Other DNA variants within this sample encode the same CDR3. The V and J genes are TRBV4-2 and TRBJ2-1, with TRBD1 matching 8 bases. This CDR3 comprises 13 residues. In germline, CDR1 is LGHNA, CDR2 YNFKEQ. V lost 4 bases to trimming and J lost 9 bases; unmatched junction nucleotides: 5. The CDR3 here is CASSPKTGGEQFF. CDR3 in DNA: TGTGCCAGCAGCCCGAAAACAGGGGGTGAGCAGTTCTTC.

This clone has a handful of counts. The chain combines TRBV7-8 with TRBJ1-2, with 8 bases identical to TRBD1. Germline trimming cut 5 bases from V and 4 bases from J; bases unmatched to any gene: 12. This CDR3 has 16 amino acids. The germline V gene has CDR1 SGHVS and CDR2 FQNEAQ. The DNA for the CDR3 is TGTGCCAGCAGCCTGAGTACAGGGGGAGGACTCTATGGCTACACCTTC. Its protein product is CASSLSTGGGLYGYTF.

The chain uses TRBV29-1 and TRBJ1-3; possible D gene TRBD1, 6 bases. V shed 7 bases and J shed 2 bases, with 12 bases lying between them. This CDR3 has 13 amino acids. Germline V gene data show CDR1 as SQVTM and CDR2 as ANQGSEA. Written as DNA, the CDR3 is TGCAGCGCTCGCAGGGGTCCTGGAAACACCATATATTTT. Protein product: CSARRGPGNTIYF.

The V call is TRBV6-6, the J call TRBJ2-3; D is ambiguous. V was shortened by 10 bases and J by 1 base, with 21 bases between the two germline ends. This CDR3 has 16 amino acids. Germline V gene sequence: CDR1 MNHNY, CDR2 SVGAGI (reference sequence). The CDR3, as DNA: TGTGCCACCAACGAAGCTAGTCCTTCCGGCACAGATACGCAGTATTTT. As protein: CATNEASPSGTDTQYF.

The chain carries TRBV7-2 and TRBJ2-5; 7 nucleotides line up with TRBD2. The J call may be wrong; the DNA end is better matched by TRBJ2-7. CDR1 and CDR2 (germline): SGHTA, FQGNSA. CDR3 length: 15 amino acids. The DNA for the CDR3 is TGTGCCAGCAGCCGACAAGCGGGGAGCTCCTACGAGCAGTACTTC. Amino acid sequence: CASSRQAGSSYEQYF.

The genes are TRBV5-8 and TRBJ1-2; possibly TRBD1 for D (6 bases). The germline V gene has CDR1 SGHTS and CDR2 YDEGEE. The CDR3 spans 13 residues. Trimming stripped 0 bases from V and 5 bases from J, with 8 bases between. The CDR3 sequence: CASSLAQGYGYTF. As DNA, the CDR3 is TGTGCCAGCAGCTTGGCCCAGGGGTATGGCTACACCTTC. The full variable domain, in which reference TRBV5-8 and TRBJ1-2 provide the parts outside the CDR3, is EAGVTQSPTHLIKTRGQQATLRCSPISGHTSVYWYQQALGLGLQFLLWYDEGEERNRGNFPPRFSGRQFPNYSSELNVNALELEDSALYLCASSLAQGYGYTFGSGTRLTVV.

The chain joins TRBV5-1 to TRBJ1-1; 7 bases map to TRBD1. This CDR3 has 16 amino acids. Germline V gene lookup returns CDR1 SGHRS and CDR2 YFSETQ. Trimming cost V 1 base and J 1 base; bases outside gene matches: 7. CDR3 DNA: TGCGCCAGCAGCTTGAGGGGTGCAGGGGGGAACACTGAAGCTTTCTTT. Translated: CASSLRGAGGNTEAFF.